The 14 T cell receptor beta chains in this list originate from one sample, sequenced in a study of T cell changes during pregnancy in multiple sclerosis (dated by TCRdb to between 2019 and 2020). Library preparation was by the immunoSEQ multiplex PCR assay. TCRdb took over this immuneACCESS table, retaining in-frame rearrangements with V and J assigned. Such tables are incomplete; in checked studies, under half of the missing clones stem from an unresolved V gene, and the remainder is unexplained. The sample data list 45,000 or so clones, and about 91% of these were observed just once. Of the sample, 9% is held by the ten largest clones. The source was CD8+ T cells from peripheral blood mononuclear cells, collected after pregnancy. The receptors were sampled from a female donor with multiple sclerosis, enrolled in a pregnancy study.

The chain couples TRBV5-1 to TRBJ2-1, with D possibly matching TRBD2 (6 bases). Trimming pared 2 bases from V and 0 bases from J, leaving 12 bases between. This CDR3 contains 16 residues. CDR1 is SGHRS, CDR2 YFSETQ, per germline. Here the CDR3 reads CASSFGTPSSYNEQFF. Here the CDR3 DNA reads TGCGCCAGCAGCTTCGGGACTCCCAGCTCCTACAATGAGCAGTTCTTC.

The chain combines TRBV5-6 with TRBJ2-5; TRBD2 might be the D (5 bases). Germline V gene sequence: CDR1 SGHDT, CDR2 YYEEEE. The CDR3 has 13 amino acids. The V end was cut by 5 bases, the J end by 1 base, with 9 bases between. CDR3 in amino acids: CASRLAPQETQYF. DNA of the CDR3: TGTGCCAGCAGGTTAGCGCCCCAAGAGACCCAGTACTTC.

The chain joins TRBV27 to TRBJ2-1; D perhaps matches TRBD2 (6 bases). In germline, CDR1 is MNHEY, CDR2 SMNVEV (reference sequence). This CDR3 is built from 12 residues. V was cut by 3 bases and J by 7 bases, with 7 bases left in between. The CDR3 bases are TGTGCCAGCAGTTTTGGAGGGAATGAGCAGTTCTTC. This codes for CASSFGGNEQFF.

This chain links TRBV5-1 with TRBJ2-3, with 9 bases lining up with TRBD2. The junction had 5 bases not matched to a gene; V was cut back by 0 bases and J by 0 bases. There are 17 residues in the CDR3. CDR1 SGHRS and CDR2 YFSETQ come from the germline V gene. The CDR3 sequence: CASSLGERGASTDTQYF. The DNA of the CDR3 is TGCGCCAGCAGCTTGGGGGAGCGGGGGGCTAGCACAGATACGCAGTATTTT.

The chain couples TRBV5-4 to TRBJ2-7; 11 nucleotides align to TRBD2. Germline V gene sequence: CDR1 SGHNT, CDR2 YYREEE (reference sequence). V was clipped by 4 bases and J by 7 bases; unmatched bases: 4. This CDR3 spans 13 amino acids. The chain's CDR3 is CASSVGTSGEQYF. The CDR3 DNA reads TGTGCCAGCAGCGTCGGGACTAGCGGAGAGCAGTACTTC.

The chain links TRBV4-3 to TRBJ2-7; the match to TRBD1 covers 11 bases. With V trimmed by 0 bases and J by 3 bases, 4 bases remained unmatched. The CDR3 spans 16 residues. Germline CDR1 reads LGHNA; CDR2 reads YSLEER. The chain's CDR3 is CASSQDTGTGGYEQYF. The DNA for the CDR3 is TGCGCCAGCAGCCAAGATACCGGGACAGGGGGCTACGAGCAGTACTTC.

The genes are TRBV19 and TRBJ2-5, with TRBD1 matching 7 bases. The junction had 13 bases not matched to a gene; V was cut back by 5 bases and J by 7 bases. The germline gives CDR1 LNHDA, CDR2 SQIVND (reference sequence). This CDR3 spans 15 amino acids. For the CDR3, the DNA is TGTGCCAGTAGTGGCCGGGACAGCCTATGGGGGACCCAGTACTTC. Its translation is CASSGRDSLWGTQYF.

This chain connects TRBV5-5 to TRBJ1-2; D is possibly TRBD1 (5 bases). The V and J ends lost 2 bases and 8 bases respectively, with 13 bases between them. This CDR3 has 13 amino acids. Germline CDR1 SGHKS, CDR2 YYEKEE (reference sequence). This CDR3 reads CASSLRTRNGYTF. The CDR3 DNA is TGTGCCAGCAGCTTACGGACAAGGAACGGCTACACCTTC. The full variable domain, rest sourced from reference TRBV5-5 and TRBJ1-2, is DAGVTQSPTHLIKTRGQQVTLRCSPISGHKSVSWYQQVLGQGPQFIFQYYEKEERGRGNFPDRFSARQFPNYSSELNVNALLLGDSALYLCASSLRTRNGYTFGSGTRLTVV.

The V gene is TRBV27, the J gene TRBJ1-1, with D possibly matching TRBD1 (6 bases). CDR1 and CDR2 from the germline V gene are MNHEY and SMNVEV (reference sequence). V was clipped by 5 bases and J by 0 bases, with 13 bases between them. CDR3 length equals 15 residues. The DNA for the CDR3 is TGTGCCAGCAGTCTGCTCGGACAGTTGAACACTGAAGCTTTCTTT. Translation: CASSLLGQLNTEAFF.

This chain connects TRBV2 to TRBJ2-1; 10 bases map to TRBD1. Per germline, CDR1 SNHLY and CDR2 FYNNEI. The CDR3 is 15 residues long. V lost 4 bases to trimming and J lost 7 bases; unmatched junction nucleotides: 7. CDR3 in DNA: TGTGCCAGCAGTGTCGGAGGGACAGGGGAAAATGAGCAGTTCTTC. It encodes CASSVGGTGENEQFF.

Written as DNA, the CDR3 is TGCGCCAGCAGCCAAGATAGCAACCGAGCGTCCTACGAGCAGTACTTC. This codes for CASSQDSNRASYEQYF. This chain connects TRBV4-3 to TRBJ2-7; no reliable D call. V shed 0 bases and J shed 1 base, with 13 bases lying between them. This CDR3 is built from 16 residues. Looked up from germline, CDR1 is LGHNA and CDR2 is YSLEER.

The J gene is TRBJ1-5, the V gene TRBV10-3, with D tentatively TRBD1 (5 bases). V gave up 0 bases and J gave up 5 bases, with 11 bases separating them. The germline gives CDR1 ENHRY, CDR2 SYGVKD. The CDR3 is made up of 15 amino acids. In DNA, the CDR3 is TGTGCCATCAGTGAGTCGCGAAGCAGGGATCAGCCCCAGCATTTT. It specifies CAISESRSRDQPQHF.

CDR3 bases: TGTGCCAGCAGTGAGTGGGTACAGGGGGCGCTCGGTAATGAAAAACTGTTTTTT. Amino acids: CASSEWVQGALGNEKLFF. The chain links TRBV2 to TRBJ1-4, with TRBD1 matching over 9 bases. CDR1 is SNHLY, CDR2 FYNNEI, per germline. CDR3 length: 18 residues. Trimming cost V 3 bases and J 4 bases; bases outside gene matches: 12.

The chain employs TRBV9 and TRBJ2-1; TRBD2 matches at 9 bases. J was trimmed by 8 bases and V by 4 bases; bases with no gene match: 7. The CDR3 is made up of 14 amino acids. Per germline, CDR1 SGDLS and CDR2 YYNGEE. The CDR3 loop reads CASSFGLAFDEQFF. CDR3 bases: TGTGCCAGCAGCTTTGGACTAGCGTTTGATGAGCAGTTCTTC. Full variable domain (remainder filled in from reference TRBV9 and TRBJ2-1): DSGVTQTPKHLITATGQRVTLRCSPRSGDLSVYWYQQSLDQGLQFLIQYYNGEERAKGNILERFSAQQFPDLHSELNLSSLELGDSALYFCASSFGLAFDEQFFGPGTRLTVL.